Listed below are T cell receptor beta chains from one sample, sequenced in a study of vaccination and CD4 T cells after COVID-19. These receptors have no identified antigens. TCRdb itself ran the PCR reads through MiXCR, one entry per CDR3 protein. The sample lists some 13,000 distinct CDR3 sequences, less than 70% seen once, with 15% to 20% in the top ten. The sample consisted of CD4+ T cells from blood, cultured in vitro. The origin of the receptors is a human donor who had recovered from COVID-19. CDR3s include the opening cysteine and the closing phenylalanine or tryptophan. D genes are given only for firm matches. Size tells how often a clone was seen (once, few, many) or the class of an expanded clone, and some rows leave it out.

v_gene,abundance,j_gene,d_gene,CDR3nt,CDR3aa
TRBV5-1,once,TRBJ2-1,TRBD1,TGCGCCAGCAGCTCGAGGGACAGAGTCTACAATGAGCAGTTCTTC,CASSSRDRVYNEQFF
TRBV2,-,TRBJ1-5,-,TGTGCCAGCAGTGACGCCGGTACTATCACGCCCCAGCATTTT,CASSDAGTITPQHF
TRBV11-3,few,TRBJ2-5,-,TGTGCTACCCAGGGCAACCAAGAGACCCAGTACTTC,CATQGNQETQYF
TRBV12-3/TRBV12-4,-,TRBJ2-3,TRBD2,TGTGCCAGCAGCTTACTAGCGGGAGGAGGCGCAGATACGCAGTATTTT,CASSLLAGGGADTQYF
TRBV30,-,TRBJ2-2,TRBD1,TGTGCCTGGAGAAGGGGGCGAAACACCGGGGAGCTGTTTTTT,CAWRRGRNTGELFF
TRBV18,-,TRBJ1-1,-,TGTGCCAGCTCACTTGGGGGGGGGAACACTGAAGCTTTCTTT,CASSLGGGNTEAFF
TRBV7-9,-,TRBJ2-7,-,TGCGCCAGCAGCTTAGAGGTCCCTTCCTACGAGCAGTACTTC,CASSLEVPSYEQYF
TRBV6-2/TRBV6-3,-,TRBJ1-1,TRBD1,TGTGCCAGCAGTTACCTTACAGGGGGCACTGAAGCTTTCTTT,CASSYLTGGTEAFF
TRBV7-9,-,TRBJ2-4,-,TGTGCCAGCAGCCCCCCCATACGGATGGAGGCCAAAAACATTCAGTACTTC,CASSPPIRMEAKNIQYF
TRBV11-3,-,TRBJ2-2,TRBD1,TGTGCCAGCAGCTACGACGCGGACAGGGGGCTGGGCGGGGAGCTGTTTTTT,CASSYDADRGLGGELFF
TRBV12-3/TRBV12-4,-,TRBJ1-1,TRBD1,TGTGCCAGCAACCCCAATCCGACAGGGCGGACTGAAGCTTTCTTT,CASNPNPTGRTEAFF
TRBV15,-,TRBJ1-3,TRBD1,TGTGCCACCAGCAGAGTCCCCTCCTCCGGGACAGGAATAGGAAACACCATATATTTT,CATSRVPSSGTGIGNTIYF
TRBV12-3/TRBV12-4,-,TRBJ2-5,-,TGTGCCAGCAGGGGTCCCCAAGAGACCCAGTACTTC,CASRGPQETQYF
TRBV12-3/TRBV12-4,-,TRBJ1-5,TRBD1,TGTGCCAGCAGCCCGACAGGGGGCGCTGGTCAGCCCCAGCATTTT,CASSPTGGAGQPQHF
TRBV7-2,-,TRBJ1-5,-,TGTGCCAGCAGCTCCGGGACCGAGCCCGGCGGGGCCCAGCATTTT,CASSSGTEPGGAQHF
TRBV5-1,-,TRBJ2-7,TRBD1,TGCGCCAGCAGCTTGGGGACAGGGCCCTACGAGCAGTACTTC,CASSLGTGPYEQYF
TRBV28,-,TRBJ2-4,-,TGTGCCAGCAGTTTAGAAGGGGGGGGCGTCGGGGCCAAAAACATTCAGTACTTC,CASSLEGGGVGAKNIQYF
TRBV7-9,-,TRBJ2-1,-,TGTGCCAGCACCCTACCGACCCGGGATCAGCAGTTCTTC,CASTLPTRDQQFF
TRBV19,-,TRBJ2-2,-,TGTGCCAGTAGTATAAACTCCCTGGCCGGGGAGCTGTTTTTT,CASSINSLAGELFF
TRBV11-2,-,TRBJ2-2,-,TGTGCCAGCAGCTTTTTGCGAGACACCGGGGAGCTGTTTTTT,CASSFLRDTGELFF
TRBV7-2,-,TRBJ1-1,-,TGTGCCAGCAGCTTAGAGGGGGGGAGGACTGAAGCTTTCTTT,CASSLEGGRTEAFF
TRBV20-1,-,TRBJ1-3,TRBD1,TGCAGTGCTTGGACAGGGGCTGGAAACACCATATATTTT,CSAWTGAGNTIYF
TRBV18,few,TRBJ2-5,-,TGTGCCAGCTCACCCCCTCAAGAGACCCAGTACTTC,CASSPPQETQYF
TRBV5-1,-,TRBJ2-7,TRBD2,TGCGCCAGCAGCTTTGGACTAGACGTCTACGAGCAGTACTTC,CASSFGLDVYEQYF
TRBV7-9,-,TRBJ2-3,TRBD2,TGTGCCAGCAGCTTGGGACTAGCGGGAGAAAGAGATACGCAGTATTTT,CASSLGLAGERDTQYF
TRBV6-5,-,TRBJ1-4,TRBD1,TGTGCCAGCAGTTTTCGACGACAGGGGGAGAATGAAAAACTGTTTTTT,CASSFRRQGENEKLFF
TRBV19,-,TRBJ1-5,TRBD1,TGTGCCAGTAGTGGACAGGGTGCTACCATCAATCAGCCCCAGCATTTT,CASSGQGATINQPQHF
TRBV11-3,-,TRBJ1-2,-,TGTGCCAGCAGCTTAAAGCCCTATGGCTACACCTTC,CASSLKPYGYTF
TRBV24-1,-,TRBJ1-5,TRBD1,TGTGCCACCAGTGACTCCCGACAGGGGCCCAATCAGCCCCAGCATTTT,CATSDSRQGPNQPQHF
TRBV6-5,-,TRBJ1-6,-,TGTGCCAGCAGTTTGAGTTCGTCACAGGGATTTTCACCCCTCCACTTT,CASSLSSSQGFSPLHF
TRBV27,few,TRBJ2-3,TRBD1,TGTGCCAGCAGCTGGGGGACAGCAAAATTCACAGATACGCAGTATTTT,CASSWGTAKFTDTQYF
TRBV20-1,-,TRBJ1-5,-,TGCAGTGCTAGAGATATCAGGGGAGGTCAGCCCCAGCATTTT,CSARDIRGGQPQHF
TRBV27,few,TRBJ2-3,-,TGTGCCAGCAGTTTTTGGGATAACACAGATACGCAGTATTTT,CASSFWDNTDTQYF